This is a list of T cell receptor beta chains from one sample in a study of T cell responses to AZD1222 COVID-19 vaccine. This table comes from immunoSEQ multiplex PCR, and its TCRdb copy is limited to in-frame clones, with some not included. The repertoire holds roughly 150,000 clones, with more than 85% as singletons. Source: peripheral blood, taken 28 days after the second AZD1222 dose. The receptors originated from an adult who received the AZD1222 COVID-19 vaccine. Both conserved end residues are part of each CDR3. Each record gives: J gene, V gene, D gene, clone size, CDR3 protein, CDR3 DNA. The D gene is left open where the match is weak. Rows may omit the clone size; those that give it use once, few, many or a size class.

TRBJ2-2 | TRBV6-5 | NA | NA | CASSYYRDTGELFF | TGTGCCAGCAGTTATTACCGGGACACCGGGGAGCTGTTTTTT
TRBJ2-3 | TRBV9 | TRBD2 | NA | CASSARGAGALVTSTDTQYF | TGTGCCAGCAGCGCAAGAGGAGCGGGAGCATTAGTTACTAGCACAGATACGCAGTATTTT
TRBJ1-2 | TRBV11-2 | NA | NA | CASSLDLTNYGYTF | TGTGCCAGCAGCTTAGATCTAACTAACTATGGCTACACCTTC
TRBJ2-1 | TRBV11-3 | NA | NA | CASSLGAISYNEQFF | TGTGCCAGCAGCCTTGGTGCCATATCCTACAATGAGCAGTTCTTC
TRBJ1-1 | TRBV19 | NA | NA | CASSWGAALNTEAFF | TGTGCCAGTAGTTGGGGGGCCGCCTTGAACACTGAAGCTTTCTTT
TRBJ1-2 | TRBV6-2/TRBV6-3 | NA | NA | CASSYTIDYGYTF | TGTGCCAGCAGTTACACCATTGACTATGGCTACACCTTC
TRBJ2-2 | TRBV1 | NA | NA | CTSSQAGTSGGDTGELFF | TGCACCAGCAGCCAAGCCGGGACTAGCGGGGGGGACACCGGGGAGCTGTTTTTT
TRBJ2-7 | TRBV28 | NA | NA | CASRPPAGEQYF | TGTGCCAGCAGACCCCCGGCGGGGGAGCAGTACTTC
TRBJ1-1 | TRBV5-8 | NA | few | CASSVITGILNTEAFF | TGTGCCAGCAGCGTTATAACAGGAATCTTGAACACTGAAGCTTTCTTT
TRBJ2-3 | TRBV6-4 | TRBD1 | medium-sized | CASSGTGESTDTQYF | TGTGCCAGCAGCGGGACAGGGGAAAGCACAGATACGCAGTATTTT
TRBJ1-2 | TRBV28 | NA | NA | CASSSSGGNYGYTF | TGTGCCAGCAGTTCCTCGGGCGGAAACTATGGCTACACCTTC
TRBJ1-2 | TRBV20-1 | TRBD1 | NA | CSASHGQGLGYTF | TGCAGTGCTAGTCACGGACAGGGCCTTGGCTACACCTTC
TRBJ2-1 | TRBV9 | TRBD2 | NA | CASSVGTSGIAEQFF | TGTGCCAGCAGCGTAGGTACTAGCGGGATAGCTGAGCAGTTCTTC
TRBJ2-7 | TRBV10-3 | TRBD1 | NA | CAISEGQGKRYEQYF | TGTGCCATCAGTGAGGGACAGGGGAAAAGGTACGAGCAGTACTTC
TRBJ2-7 | TRBV28 | NA | NA | CASSLQSGYEQYF | TGTGCCAGCAGTTTACAGTCAGGGTACGAGCAGTACTTC
TRBJ2-3 | TRBV4-1 | NA | NA | CASSQGTRTDTQYF | TGCGCCAGCAGCCAAGGGACTCGCACAGATACGCAGTATTTT
TRBJ1-4 | TRBV28 | NA | NA | CASSLRSWQIPNRGEKLFF | TGTGCCAGCAGTTTACGGTCCTGGCAGATCCCCAACCGGGGTGAAAAACTGTTTTTT
TRBJ1-2 | TRBV10-3 | TRBD1 | NA | CAISRGDRANGYTF | TGTGCCATCAGCAGAGGGGACAGGGCAAATGGCTACACCTTC
TRBJ1-2 | TRBV5-6 | TRBD1 | NA | CASSSPTGPHGYTF | TGTGCCAGCAGCTCGCCGACAGGGCCCCATGGCTACACCTTC
TRBJ1-5 | TRBV7-6 | TRBD1 | NA | CASSPGQVGQPQHF | TGTGCCAGCAGCCCAGGACAGGTCGGTCAGCCCCAGCATTTT
TRBJ1-3 | TRBV24-1 | TRBD1 | once | CATSKTRTGVYTIYF | TGTGCCACCAGTAAAACAAGGACAGGGGTATACACCATATATTTT
TRBJ1-1 | TRBV3-1/TRBV3-2 | NA | NA | CASSQRGLAEAFF | TGTGCCAGCAGCCAACGGGGTTTGGCTGAAGCTTTCTTT
TRBJ2-7 | TRBV6-5 | NA | NA | CASSPTTGTPNEQYF | TGTGCCAGCAGTCCGACGACCGGGACCCCCAACGAGCAGTACTTC
TRBJ2-5 | TRBV29-1 | NA | NA | CSVDGLGGKETQYF | TGCAGCGTTGATGGGTTGGGGGGTAAAGAGACCCAGTACTTC
TRBJ2-1 | TRBV6-2/TRBV6-3 | NA | NA | CASSMGSNEQFF | TGTGCCAGCAGTATGGGCAGCAATGAGCAGTTCTTC
TRBJ1-4 | TRBV10-3 | NA | NA | CAISEFLPQGGWEKLFF | TGTGCCATCAGTGAGTTTCTTCCACAGGGCGGATGGGAAAAACTGTTTTTT
TRBJ1-2 | TRBV11-2 | TRBD1 | NA | CASSLAAQGSYGYTF | TGTGCCAGCAGCTTAGCCGCACAGGGGAGCTATGGCTACACCTTC
TRBJ2-7 | TRBV19 | NA | NA | CASSIKGGPIYEQYF | TGTGCCAGTAGTATAAAGGGAGGTCCCATCTACGAGCAGTACTTC
TRBJ1-5 | TRBV2 | NA | NA | CASSDNSNQPQHF | TGTGCCAGCAGTGATAATAGCAATCAGCCCCAGCATTTT
TRBJ2-5 | TRBV19 | TRBD2 | NA | CASSPTSGGAETQYF | TGTGCCAGTAGTCCGACTAGCGGGGGGGCAGAGACCCAGTACTTC
TRBJ1-3 | TRBV19 | NA | NA | CASSMGWSLTSGNTIYF | TGTGCCAGTAGTATGGGCTGGTCACTAACCTCTGGAAACACCATATATTTT
TRBJ2-3 | TRBV19 | TRBD2 | NA | CASSVGLAGIDTQYF | TGTGCCAGTAGTGTCGGACTAGCGGGGATAGATACGCAGTATTTT
TRBJ2-2 | TRBV15 | TRBD2 | NA | CATSTGGRAGELFF | TGTGCCACCAGCACGGGGGGTCGCGCCGGGGAGCTGTTTTTT
TRBJ1-5 | TRBV28 | NA | NA | CASARAGLGDQPQHF | TGTGCCTCCGCTCGGGCGGGGCTCGGTGATCAGCCCCAGCATTTT
TRBJ2-7 | TRBV10-2 | NA | NA | CASSDRGVEQYF | TGCGCCAGCAGTGATAGGGGGGTCGAGCAGTACTTC
TRBJ1-4 | TRBV18 | NA | NA | CASSGTETEKLFF | TGTGCCAGCTCAGGGACTGAAACTGAAAAACTGTTTTTT
TRBJ2-1 | TRBV18 | NA | NA | CASSPLQSSYNEQFF | TGTGCCAGCTCTCCCCTACAAAGCTCCTACAATGAGCAGTTCTTC
TRBJ1-1 | TRBV7-9 | NA | NA | CASSFWQGGMGNTEAFF | TGTGCCAGCAGCTTCTGGCAGGGAGGGATGGGAAACACTGAAGCTTTCTTT
TRBJ2-2 | TRBV2 | TRBD2 | NA | CARGLSGELFF | TGTGCCAGGGGACTATCCGGGGAGCTGTTTTTT
TRBJ2-3 | TRBV2 | NA | NA | CASSPPGRGDTQYF | TGTGCCAGCAGTCCCCCGGGCAGGGGAGATACGCAGTATTTT
TRBJ1-2 | TRBV19 | TRBD1 | NA | CASSIGGTGEGAGYTF | TGTGCCAGTAGTATAGGCGGGACAGGGGAAGGCGCTGGCTACACCTTC
TRBJ2-1 | TRBV13 | TRBD2 | once | CASSPRRAGGEQFF | TGTGCCAGCAGCCCGCGTAGAGCGGGGGGCGAGCAGTTCTTC
TRBJ1-1 | TRBV5-1 | TRBD1 | once | CASSLPTGGLNTEAFF | TGCGCCAGCAGCTTGCCTACAGGGGGCTTGAACACTGAAGCTTTCTTT
TRBJ2-7 | TRBV19 | NA | NA | CASRGGGVYEQYF | TGTGCCAGTCGAGGAGGGGGGGTCTACGAGCAGTACTTC
TRBJ2-5 | TRBV7-9 | NA | NA | CASSLGTGPGETQYF | TGTGCCAGCAGCTTAGGCACAGGACCAGGAGAGACCCAGTACTTC
TRBJ1-3 | TRBV3-1/TRBV3-2 | TRBD1 | NA | CASSRGTGNTIYF | TGTGCCAGCAGCCGGGGGACAGGGAACACCATATATTTT
TRBJ1-1 | TRBV19 | TRBD1 | NA | CASSLSGGSGAFF | TGTGCCAGTAGTCTCTCAGGGGGGTCGGGAGCTTTCTTT
TRBJ1-2 | TRBV28 | NA | NA | CASNAGPEGYTF | TGTGCCAGCAACGCGGGGCCGGAAGGCTACACCTTC
TRBJ1-1 | TRBV20-1 | NA | NA | CSADRGAEAFF | TGCAGTGCTGATCGTGGGGCTGAAGCTTTCTTT
TRBJ1-5 | TRBV2 | TRBD1 | NA | CASSETGFGQPQHF | TGTGCCAGCAGCGAGACAGGGTTCGGTCAGCCCCAGCATTTT